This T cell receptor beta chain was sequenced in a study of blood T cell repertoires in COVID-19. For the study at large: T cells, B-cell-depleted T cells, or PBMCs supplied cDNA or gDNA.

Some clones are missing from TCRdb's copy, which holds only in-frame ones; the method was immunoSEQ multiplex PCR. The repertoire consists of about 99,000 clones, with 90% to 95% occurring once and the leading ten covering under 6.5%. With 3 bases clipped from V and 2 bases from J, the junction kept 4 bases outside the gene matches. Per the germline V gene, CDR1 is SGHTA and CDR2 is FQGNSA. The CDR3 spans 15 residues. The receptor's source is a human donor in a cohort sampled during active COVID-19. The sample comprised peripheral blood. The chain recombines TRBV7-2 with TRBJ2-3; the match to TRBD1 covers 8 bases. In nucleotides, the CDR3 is TGTGCCAGCAGCTTGATGACAGGGGTCACAGATACGCAGTATTTT. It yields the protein CASSLMTGVTDTQYF.